This T cell receptor (beta chain) was recovered during a study of blood T cell repertoires in COVID-19. On the study more broadly: The origin of the acute and convalescent COVID-19 samples was the United States, Italy and Spain. The analysed material was cDNA or gDNA that came from T cells, B-cell-depleted T cells, or PBMCs.

Authors' processing steps: Estimation of nucleated cell counts was performed using reference gene primer amplification. Clones were sequenced by immunoSEQ multiplex PCR, and TCRdb holds only the in-frame ones, with some missing. V and J calls and clone size are given by that table; D and trimming were obtained from the DNA. The sample has under 200,000 clones; about 88% are singletons. Unmatched junction bases numbered 9, after V lost 5 bases and J lost 11 bases. This CDR3 has 15 amino acids. The germline CDR1 and CDR2 sequences are SGHAT and FQNNGV. The gene calls are TRBV11-2 and TRBJ2-1; 13 positions agree with TRBD2. This receptor was obtained from a man in his 70s with active or convalescent COVID-19. The material sequenced was peripheral blood. CDR3 nucleotides: TGTGCCAGCAGCCAAACTAGCGGGGGGGCGCCCCAGCAGTTCTTC. Amino acid sequence: CASSQTSGGAPQQFF.